These 9 T cell receptor beta chains were sequenced from one sample in a study of cytomegalovirus exposure and HLA in healthy donors. The PCR used 60 Vbeta and 13 Jbeta primers. Sequencing used immunoSEQ multiplex PCR; TCRdb keeps in-frame clones, though not all of them. This repertoire shows some 130,000 clones, 75% to 90% found once; its top ten account for 3% to 3.5%. Sequencing was performed on PBMCs. These receptors were collected from a male donor in good health and CMV-seronegative.

V is TRBV9 and J is TRBJ1-4; 7 bases fit TRBD1. The trim removed 3 bases at V and 3 bases at J, leaving 5 bases unmatched. The length of the CDR3 is 15 residues. Germline CDR1 is SGDLS and CDR2 is YYNGEE. The CDR3: CASSGGGTANEKLFF. The CDR3 nucleotides read TGTGCCAGCAGCGGAGGGGGGACAGCTAATGAAAAACTGTTTTTT.

The chain employs TRBV10-3 and TRBJ1-3, with D uncertain. Trimming left V 4 bases short and J 3 bases short, with 13 bases between. In germline, CDR1 is ENHRY, CDR2 SYGVKD. The CDR3 runs 15 residues. The CDR3 loop reads CAISGAGGGGNTIYF. Here the CDR3 DNA reads TGTGCCATCAGTGGAGCTGGAGGAGGTGGAAACACCATATATTTT.

On this clone itself: A read error may produce the germline difference seen at one junction end. This chain uses TRBV7-9 with TRBJ2-1; 13 positions match TRBD2. Germline CDR1 reads SEHNR; CDR2 reads FQNEAQ (reference sequence). CDR3 length: 16 amino acids. The CDR3 sequence: CSSSLAGTSGMNEQFF. DNA for the CDR3: TGTTCCAGCAGCTTAGCCGGGACTAGCGGGATGAATGAGCAGTTCTTC. Looking up the rest from reference TRBV7-9 and TRBJ2-1 gives the full variable domain: DTGVSQNPRHKITKRGQNVTFRCDPISEHNRLYWYRQTLGQGPEFLTYFQNEAQLEKSRLLSDRFSAERPKGSFSTLEIQRTEQGDSAMYLCSSSLAGTSGMNEQFFGPGTRLTVL.

This chain joins TRBV19 and TRBJ2-1; 12 bases are shared with TRBD2. Germline lookup yields CDR1 LNHDA and CDR2 SQIVND (reference sequence). The CDR3 runs 18 residues. Trimming took 5 bases from V and 5 from J; bases not matched to a gene: 13. In DNA, the CDR3 is TGTGCCAGTAGTTCCCGACTAGCGGGAGAGGGTCTGGACAATGAGCAGTTCTTC. Its translation is CASSSRLAGEGLDNEQFF.

The V gene is TRBV25-1, the J gene TRBJ1-4; D remains ambiguous. V lost 8 bases to trimming and J lost 10 bases, with 20 bases between them. The germline gives CDR1 MGHDK, CDR2 SYGVNS. CDR3 size: 14 residues. The CDR3 reads CASELTGRTGKLFF. The CDR3 DNA reads as TGTGCCAGCGAACTAACTGGGAGAACGGGAAAACTGTTTTTT.

This chain joins TRBV7-9 and TRBJ1-2; TRBD1 agrees at 7 bases. This CDR3 contains 13 residues. J was trimmed by 4 bases and V by 6 bases; bases with no gene match: 5. Germline V gene sequence: CDR1 SEHNR, CDR2 FQNEAQ (reference sequence). This CDR3 reads CASRPGQSYGYTF. The CDR3 bases are TGTGCCAGCAGACCGGGACAGTCCTATGGCTACACCTTC. Based on the CDR3 plus reference TRBV7-9 and TRBJ1-2, the full variable domain is DTGVSQNPRHKITKRGQNVTFRCDPISEHNRLYWYRQTLGQGPEFLTYFQNEAQLEKSRLLSDRFSAERPKGSFSTLEIQRTEQGDSAMYLCASRPGQSYGYTFGSGTRLTVV.

Only a few counts were recorded for this clone. A junction boundary mismatches the germline segment, possibly from a read error. The chain combines TRBV7-9 with TRBJ1-2, with D uncertain. The CDR3 is 12 amino acids. Per germline, CDR1 SEHNR and CDR2 FQNEAQ (reference sequence). The CDR3 DNA sequence: TGTTCCAGCAGCCCCCAGAACTATGGCTACACCTTC. Its translation is CSSSPQNYGYTF.

The V gene is TRBV6-6, the J gene TRBJ1-3; unclear D gene. The CDR3 spans 15 residues. CDR1 is MNHNY and CDR2 is SVGAGI in the germline V gene (reference sequence). Trimming cost V 0 bases and J 0 bases, with 6 bases left between them. Here the CDR3 reads CASSYSGSSGNTIYF. CDR3 DNA sequence: TGTGCCAGCAGTTACTCCGGGAGCTCTGGAAACACCATATATTTT.

As to this clone: The identical CDR3 is also encoded by other nucleotide sequences in the sample. The genes are TRBV19 and TRBJ2-7; 8 nucleotides align to TRBD1. Trimming removed 5 bases from V and 4 bases from J; junction bases left unmatched: 4. CDR3 length equals 13 residues. In germline, CDR1 is LNHDA, CDR2 SQIVND (reference sequence). CDR3 residues: CASSWDRTYEQYF. In DNA form, the CDR3 reads TGTGCCAGTAGTTGGGACAGGACTTACGAGCAGTACTTC. Full variable domain (missing parts from reference TRBV19 and TRBJ2-7): DGGITQSPKYLFRKEGQNVTLSCEQNLNHDAMYWYRQDPGQGLRLIYYSQIVNDFQKGDIAEGYSVSREKKESFPLTVTSAQKNPTAFYLCASSWDRTYEQYFGPGTRLTVT.